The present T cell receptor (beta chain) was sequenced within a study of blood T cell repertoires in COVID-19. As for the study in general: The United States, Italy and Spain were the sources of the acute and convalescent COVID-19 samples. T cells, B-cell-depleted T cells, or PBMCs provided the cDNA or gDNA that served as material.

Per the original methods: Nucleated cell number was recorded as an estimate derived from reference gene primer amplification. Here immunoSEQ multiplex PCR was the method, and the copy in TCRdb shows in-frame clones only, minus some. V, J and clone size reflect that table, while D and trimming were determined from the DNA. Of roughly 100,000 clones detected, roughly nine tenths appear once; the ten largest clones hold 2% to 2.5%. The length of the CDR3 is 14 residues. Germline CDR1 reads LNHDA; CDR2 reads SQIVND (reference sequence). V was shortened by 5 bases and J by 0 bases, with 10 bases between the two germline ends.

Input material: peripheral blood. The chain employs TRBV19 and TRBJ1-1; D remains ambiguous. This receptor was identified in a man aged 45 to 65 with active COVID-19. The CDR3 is CASSPTSLNTEAFF. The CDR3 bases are TGTGCCAGTAGTCCGACTAGTTTGAACACTGAAGCTTTCTTT.